Each of the 26 T cell receptor beta chains below was sequenced from the same sample in a study of T cells in Graves' hyperthyroidism and ophthalmopathy. Researchers amplified the TCR beta CDR3 regions from RNA transcripts. The HTBI set primed first-round TCR CDR3 RT-PCR. TCRdb redid the calling of the multiplex PCR reads with MiXCR, one entry per CDR3 protein. Of over 250,000 distinct CDR3 sequences detected, 20% to 25% appear once; the ten largest clones hold around 64%. Sequenced: blood. The receptors derive from a man aged 25 to 45 with Graves' ophthalmopathy.

The sample holds a few counts of this clonotype. The rearrangement joins TRBV20-1 to TRBJ1-5; D uncertain. Germline CDR1 and CDR2: DFQATT and SNEGSKA (reference sequence). Trimming removed 4 bases at V and 0 bases at J, with 10 bases between. There are 14 residues in the CDR3. This CDR3 reads CSANEGYSNQPQHF. The CDR3, as DNA: TGCAGTGCTAACGAGGGCTATAGCAATCAGCCCCAGCATTTT.

The CDR3 sequence is CASSLAASGGYNEQFF. The CDR3 bases are TGTGCCAGCAGCCTTGCCGCTAGCGGGGGCTACAATGAGCAGTTCTTC. The rearrangement joins TRBV28 to TRBJ2-1, with 10 bases lining up with TRBD2. The CDR3 is made up of 16 amino acids. Trimming removed 6 bases from V and 3 bases from J; junction bases left unmatched: 8. Germline loops: CDR1 MDHEN, CDR2 SYDVKM.

This chain connects TRBV20-1 to TRBJ1-6, with D perhaps TRBD1 (6 bases). V lost 6 bases, J lost 1 base, and 10 bases lay in between. Germline lookup yields CDR1 DFQATT and CDR2 SNEGSKA (reference sequence). CDR3 size: 14 residues. This chain's CDR3 is CSAQQGSYNSPLHF. The CDR3 nucleotides are TGCAGTGCCCAACAGGGTTCCTATAATTCACCCCTCCACTTT.

In regard to this clonotype: A much more abundant neighbour one base away suggests this may be a read error. The V call is TRBV28, the J call TRBJ1-1; D is uncertain. The V gene's germline CDR1 is MDHEN and CDR2 SYDVKM. The CDR3 has 14 amino acids. CDR3 sequence reads: CVSSRGPKNTEAFF. CDR3 DNA sequence: TGTGTCAGCAGTCGAGGACCGAAAAACACTGAAGCTTTCTTT.

This clonotype was counted at least ten times. The chain links TRBV11-2 to TRBJ2-3; 12 nucleotides agree with TRBD1. Trimming cost V 5 bases and J 6 bases; bases outside gene matches: 3. This CDR3 has 14 residues. Germline lookup yields CDR1 SGHAT and CDR2 FQNNGV. The CDR3 protein is CASSGTGGLDTQYF. CDR3 nucleotide sequence: TGTGCCAGCAGCGGGACAGGGGGCTTGGATACGCAGTATTTT.

This sequence joins TRBV28 and TRBJ1-4, with D unresolved. The V end lost 9 bases, the J end lost 0 bases, and 5 bases lay between the germline ends. Germline CDR1 is MDHEN and CDR2 is SYDVKM. CDR3 size: 12 residues. The CDR3 DNA follows: TGTGCCAGTACTACAACTAATGAAAAACTGTTTTTT. Translating gives CASTTTNEKLFF.

The genes are TRBV7-8 and TRBJ1-6; perhaps TRBD1 as D (5 bases). CDR3 length: 14 residues. Per the germline V gene, CDR1 is SGHVS and CDR2 is FQNEAQ. Between the trimmed V and J ends, which lost 4 bases and 7 bases, there was a span of 11 bases. The CDR3 loop is CASSSGGVNSPLHF. CDR3 in DNA: TGTGCCAGCAGCTCGGGGGGGGTCAATTCACCCCTCCACTTT.

This clonotype has ten or more counts. V and J are TRBV7-2 and TRBJ2-2; D remains unclear. Germline assignment: CDR1 SGHTA and CDR2 FQGNSA. The CDR3 spans 16 residues. The V gene lost 0 bases and the J gene lost 4 bases, with 12 bases spanning the gap. The CDR3 loop reads CASSLAQTPRTGELFF. The CDR3 region has the DNA TGTGCCAGCAGCTTAGCGCAGACACCCCGCACCGGGGAGCTGTTTTTT.

The chain carries TRBV24-1 and TRBJ1-2, with 8 bases aligning to TRBD1. The trim removed 1 base at V and 8 bases at J, leaving 8 bases unmatched. This CDR3 is 15 amino acids long. Germline values: CDR1 KGHDR, CDR2 SFDVKD. The CDR3 spells CATSDLGQGPGGYTF. CDR3 bases: TGTGCCACCAGTGATTTAGGACAGGGCCCGGGAGGCTACACCTTC.

With regard to this clonotype: At one end, the junction sequence differs from germline, possibly due to a read error. The gene calls are TRBV27 and TRBJ1-1; D uncertain. The germline gives CDR1 MNHEY, CDR2 SMNVEV (reference sequence). The CDR3 contains 15 residues. Here the CDR3 DNA reads TGTGCCGGCAGTTACTTCAAGACTGGGAACACTGAAGCTTTCTTT. Protein product: CAGSYFKTGNTEAFF.

This clonotype was counted between two and nine times. This chain connects TRBV6-5 to TRBJ1-4; D gene uncertain. The CDR3 consists of 13 residues. CDR1 is MNHEY, CDR2 SVGAGI, per germline. V dropped 2 bases and J dropped 6 bases, with 7 bases sitting between them. The CDR3 sequence is CASSYGLDEKLFF. The DNA for the CDR3 is TGTGCCAGCAGTTACGGACTGGATGAAAAACTGTTTTTT.

The chain combines TRBV5-1 with TRBJ2-7; D possibly corresponds to TRBD2 (6 bases). This CDR3 comprises 16 residues. V was clipped by 0 bases and J by 2 bases, with 15 bases between them. Germline assignment: CDR1 SGHRS and CDR2 YFSETQ. CDR3 coding DNA: TGCGCCAGCAGCTTGGGAGGGGTAGCGGCCGCCTACGAGCAGTACTTC. Translating it yields CASSLGGVAAAYEQYF.

The CDR3 DNA follows: TGCAGTGCTCCCGGGACAGGGGGCTTTCGAGCTTTCTTT. It is translated as CSAPGTGGFRAFF. V is TRBV20-1 and J is TRBJ1-1; 12 nucleotides line up with TRBD1. The CDR3 length is 13 residues. Germline V gene lookup returns CDR1 DFQATT and CDR2 SNEGSKA (reference sequence). V lost 5 bases and J lost 10; bases outside the gene matches: 8.

This clonotype was seen a few times. The V call is TRBV3-1, the J call TRBJ1-2; a possible D gene is TRBD1 (5 bases). The CDR3 contains 13 residues. V shed 5 bases and J shed 4 bases, with 11 bases lying between them. The germline gives CDR1 LGHDT, CDR2 YNNKEL (reference sequence). The CDR3 here is CASSTTGPYGYTF. Here the CDR3 DNA reads TGTGCCAGCAGCACAACGGGACCCTATGGCTACACCTTC.

This clonotype was observed a few times. The gene calls are TRBV5-4 and TRBJ2-1; TRBD2 is a possible D gene (6 bases). Germline V gene sequence: CDR1 SGHNT, CDR2 YYREEE (reference sequence). The CDR3 runs 15 residues. Deletions cut 2 bases from V and 5 bases from J, with 14 bases between. The CDR3, as DNA: TGTGCCAGCAGCTTCCCCGGGAGAGGGGACAATGAGCAGTTCTTC. It encodes CASSFPGRGDNEQFF.

The CDR3 DNA reads TGTGCCAGCAGCCCCCCGGCCAATGAGCAGTTCTTC. It yields the protein CASSPPANEQFF. The V call is TRBV5-8, the J call TRBJ2-1, with no clear D. The CDR3 has 12 residues. Trimming pared 4 bases from V and 6 bases from J, leaving 8 bases between. Per germline, CDR1 SGHTS and CDR2 YDEGEE.

This clonotype was seen only a few times. The rearrangement joins TRBV3-1 to TRBJ1-2; D is ambiguous. The ends were cut back, 1 base at V and 8 bases at J, with 8 bases in the middle. Germline loops: CDR1 LGHDT, CDR2 YNNKEL (reference sequence). The CDR3 is made up of 12 amino acids. The CDR3 DNA follows: TGTGCCAGCAGCCAAGCGGGGTCGGGCTACACCTTC. It yields the protein CASSQAGSGYTF. Filled out from reference TRBV3-1 and TRBJ1-2, the complete variable domain reads DTAVSQTPKYLVTQMGNDKSIKCEQNLGHDTMYWYKQDSKKFLKIMFSYNNKELIINETVPNRFSPKSPDKAHLNLHINSLELGDSAVYFCASSQAGSGYTFGSGTRLTVV.

This clonotype was detected ten times or more. V and J are TRBV3-1 and TRBJ2-3; D tentatively reads TRBD1 or TRBD2 (5 bases each). The CDR3 is 15 residues long. V lost 4 bases and J 3 bases, leaving 14 bases between the germline ends. Germline V lookup: CDR1 LGHDT, CDR2 YNNKEL (reference sequence). CDR3 residues: CASSPSRGGTDTQYF. The CDR3 bases are TGTGCCAGCAGCCCGTCGAGGGGCGGGACAGATACGCAGTATTTT.

The rearrangement joins TRBV10-2 to TRBJ2-5; TRBD2 aligns across 11 bases. The CDR3 runs to 16 residues. Germline V gene lookup returns CDR1 WSHSY and CDR2 SAAADI. With 2 bases clipped from V and 1 base from J, the junction kept 3 bases outside the gene matches. The CDR3 is CASSEGTSGGQETQYF. CDR3 sequence (DNA): TGCGCCAGCAGTGAGGGGACTAGCGGAGGCCAAGAGACCCAGTACTTC.

This clonotype was counted ten times or more. The rearrangement joins TRBV11-2 to TRBJ1-2; D might be TRBD1 (6 bases). V lost 6 bases to trimming and J lost 8 bases, with 16 bases between them. The CDR3 runs 13 residues. Germline V gene lookup returns CDR1 SGHAT and CDR2 FQNNGV. The CDR3: CASRLTGYEGYTF. The CDR3, as DNA: TGTGCCAGCAGGTTAACAGGGTATGAGGGCTACACCTTC.

J is TRBJ1-2 and V is TRBV12-3 or TRBV12-4; D remains unclear. Trimming shortened V by 6 bases and J by 4 bases, and 15 bases separated the two germline ends. The CDR3 spans 14 residues. The CDR3 nucleotides read TGTGCCAGCAGCGAGGGCCGGATTGCCTATGGCTACACCTTC. Translating it yields CASSEGRIAYGYTF.

The V and J genes are TRBV20-1 and TRBJ2-5; D call uncertain. This CDR3 region has 14 residues. Trimming took off 0 bases at V and 2 bases at J, with 10 bases between the two ends. Germline lookup yields CDR1 DFQATT and CDR2 SNEGSKA (reference sequence). CDR3 in amino acids: CSARDVRLQETQYF. For the CDR3, the DNA is TGCAGTGCTAGAGATGTGCGGCTACAAGAGACCCAGTACTTC.

The rearrangement joins TRBV28 to TRBJ2-3, with 13 bases that match TRBD2. The germline gives CDR1 MDHEN, CDR2 SYDVKM. The CDR3 totals 20 residues. V trimming: 5 bases; J trimming: 0 bases; junction bases outside the gene matches: 14. The CDR3 nucleotides are TGTGCCAGCAGTCGACCAGGACTAGCGGGGGCCCTAATGAGCACAGATACGCAGTATTTT. Protein: CASSRPGLAGALMSTDTQYF.

This clonotype was seen only a few times. V and J are TRBV7-9 and TRBJ2-3, with 7 bases fitting TRBD1. CDR1 SEHNR and CDR2 FQNEAQ come from the germline V gene (reference sequence). The CDR3 length is 15 residues. After removal of 6 bases from V and 0 bases from J, the junction contained 6 bases not matched to a gene. The CDR3 loop reads CASRFGQASTDTQYF. The DNA of the CDR3 is TGTGCCAGCAGATTCGGACAGGCGAGCACAGATACGCAGTATTTT.

The chain couples TRBV25-1 to TRBJ2-7; the D gene is possibly TRBD2 (7 bases). From germline, CDR1 is MGHDK and CDR2 SYGVNS. Trimming removed 5 bases from V and 7 bases from J, with 18 bases in between. The CDR3 has 14 residues. CDR3 sequence reads: CASSRGGTYREQYF. The CDR3 DNA sequence: TGTGCCAGCAGTAGGGGGGGGACGTATAGGGAGCAGTACTTC.

This chain uses TRBV6-2 or TRBV6-3 with TRBJ2-2; 9 bases line up with TRBD1. V shed 4 bases, J shed 6 bases, and the junction held 9 bases outside the gene matches. The CDR3 has 16 amino acids. Per the germline V gene, CDR1 is MNHEY and CDR2 is SVGEGT. CDR3 DNA: TGTGCCAGCAGTTCAATCGGACAGGGGTGGGCCGGGGAGCTGTTTTTT. Translating gives CASSSIGQGWAGELFF.